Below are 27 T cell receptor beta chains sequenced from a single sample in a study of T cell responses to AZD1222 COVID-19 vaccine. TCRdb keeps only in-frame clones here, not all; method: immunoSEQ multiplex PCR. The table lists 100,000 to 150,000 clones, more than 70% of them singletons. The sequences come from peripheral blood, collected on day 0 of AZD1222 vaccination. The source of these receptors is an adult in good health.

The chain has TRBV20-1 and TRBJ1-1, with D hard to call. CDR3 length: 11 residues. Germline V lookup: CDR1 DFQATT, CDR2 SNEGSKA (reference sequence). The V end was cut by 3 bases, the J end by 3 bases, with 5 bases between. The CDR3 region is CSASSYTEAFF. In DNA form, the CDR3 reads TGCAGTGCTAGTTCTTACACTGAAGCTTTCTTT.

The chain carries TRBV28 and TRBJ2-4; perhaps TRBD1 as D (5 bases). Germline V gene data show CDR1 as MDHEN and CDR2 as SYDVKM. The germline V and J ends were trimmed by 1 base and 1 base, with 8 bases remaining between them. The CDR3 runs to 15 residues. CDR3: CASSLSAGAKNIQYF. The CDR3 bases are TGTGCCAGCAGTTTATCAGCAGGGGCCAAAAACATTCAGTACTTC.

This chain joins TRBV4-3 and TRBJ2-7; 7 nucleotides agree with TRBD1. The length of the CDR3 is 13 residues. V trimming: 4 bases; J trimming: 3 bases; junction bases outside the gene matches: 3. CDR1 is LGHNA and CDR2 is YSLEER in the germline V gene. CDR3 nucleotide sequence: TGCGCCAGCAGCCCGGGGACAGACTACGAGCAGTACTTC. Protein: CASSPGTDYEQYF.

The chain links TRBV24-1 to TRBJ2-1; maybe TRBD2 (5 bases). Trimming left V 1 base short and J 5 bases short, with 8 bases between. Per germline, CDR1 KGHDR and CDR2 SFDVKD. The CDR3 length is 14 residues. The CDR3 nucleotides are TGTGCCACCAGTGATTTCGGGGATAACAATGAGCAGTTCTTC. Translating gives CATSDFGDNNEQFF.

DNA for the CDR3: TGTGCCAGTAGTAATCCGTTGCAGAACGTTAGACTAGCGGTGAGAGATACGCAGTATTTT. The encoded protein is CASSNPLQNVRLAVRDTQYF. This chain uses TRBV19 with TRBJ2-3; TRBD2 matches at 9 bases. J gave up 5 bases and V 4 bases, and 22 bases lay outside the gene matches. This CDR3 is built from 20 residues. Germline V gene sequence: CDR1 LNHDA, CDR2 SQIVND (reference sequence).

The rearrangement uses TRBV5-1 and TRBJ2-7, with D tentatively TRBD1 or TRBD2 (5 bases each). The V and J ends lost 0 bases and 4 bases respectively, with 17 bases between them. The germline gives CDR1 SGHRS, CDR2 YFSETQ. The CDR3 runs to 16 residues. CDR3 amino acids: CASSLGLGELGYEQYF. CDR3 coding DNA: TGCGCCAGCAGCTTGGGGCTGGGGGAACTGGGGTACGAGCAGTACTTC.

The CDR3 sequence: CASIPGGVQEANTIYF. The DNA for the CDR3 is TGTGCCAGCATCCCTGGTGGTGTGCAGGAGGCAAACACCATATATTTT. The chain employs TRBV28 and TRBJ1-3; D unclear. The CDR3 spans 16 residues. Trimming stripped 7 bases from V and 6 bases from J, with 22 bases between. Germline V CDR1 and CDR2: MDHEN, SYDVKM.

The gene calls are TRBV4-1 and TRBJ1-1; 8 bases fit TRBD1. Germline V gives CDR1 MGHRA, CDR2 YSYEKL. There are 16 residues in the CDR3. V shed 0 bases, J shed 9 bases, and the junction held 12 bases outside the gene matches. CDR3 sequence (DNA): TGCGCCAGCAGCCAAGATAGGTCCACGGGACAGGAAAAAGCTTTCTTT. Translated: CASSQDRSTGQEKAFF.

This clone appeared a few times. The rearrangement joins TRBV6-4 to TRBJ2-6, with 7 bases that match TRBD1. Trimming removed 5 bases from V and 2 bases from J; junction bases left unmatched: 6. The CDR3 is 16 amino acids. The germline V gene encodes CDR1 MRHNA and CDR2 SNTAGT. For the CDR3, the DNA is TGTGCCAGCAGTCCCGGGACAGTTACTGGGGCCAACGTCCTGACTTTC. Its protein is CASSPGTVTGANVLTF.

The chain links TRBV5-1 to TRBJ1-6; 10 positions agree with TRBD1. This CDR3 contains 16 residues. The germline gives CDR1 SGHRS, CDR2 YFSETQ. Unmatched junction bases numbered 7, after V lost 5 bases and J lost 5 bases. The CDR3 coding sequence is TGCGCCAGCAGGGTGGGGACAGGGGTAAATAATTCACCCCTCCACTTT. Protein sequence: CASRVGTGVNNSPLHF.

CDR3 DNA: TGTGCCAGCAGTTTATTTGGGGTAAAGGAGGAGACCCAGTACTTC. This translates into CASSLFGVKEETQYF. V usage is TRBV27 and J usage is TRBJ2-5; D gene unclear. CDR1 and CDR2 (germline): MNHEY, SMNVEV (reference sequence). The CDR3 sequence is 15 residues long. V lost 1 base and J 5 bases, leaving 14 bases between the germline ends.

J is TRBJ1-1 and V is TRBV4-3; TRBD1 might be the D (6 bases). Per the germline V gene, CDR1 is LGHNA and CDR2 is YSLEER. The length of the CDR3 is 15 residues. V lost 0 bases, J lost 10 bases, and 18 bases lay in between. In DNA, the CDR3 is TGCGCCAGCAGCCAAGATAGGTCAGGGGCGGGTCGAGCTTTCTTT. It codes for CASSQDRSGAGRAFF.

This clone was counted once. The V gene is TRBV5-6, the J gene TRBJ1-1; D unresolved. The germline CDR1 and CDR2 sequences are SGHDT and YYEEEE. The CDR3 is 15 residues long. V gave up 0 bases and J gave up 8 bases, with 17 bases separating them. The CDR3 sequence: CASSLVARVVPEAFF. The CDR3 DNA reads TGTGCCAGCAGCTTGGTGGCCAGAGTCGTACCGGAAGCTTTCTTT.

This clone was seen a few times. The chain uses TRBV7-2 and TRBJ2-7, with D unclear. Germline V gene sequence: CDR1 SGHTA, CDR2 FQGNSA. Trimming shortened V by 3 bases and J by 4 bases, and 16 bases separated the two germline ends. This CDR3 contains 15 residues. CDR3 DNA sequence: TGTGCCAGCAGCTTCCCCTTCAACAGACGGTACGAGCAGTACTTC. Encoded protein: CASSFPFNRRYEQYF.

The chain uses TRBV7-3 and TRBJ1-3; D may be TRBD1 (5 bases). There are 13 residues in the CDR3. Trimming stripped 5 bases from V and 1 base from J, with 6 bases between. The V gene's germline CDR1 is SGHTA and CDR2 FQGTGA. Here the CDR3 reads CASSGGSGNTIYF. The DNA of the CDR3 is TGTGCCAGCAGCGGGGGGTCTGGAAACACCATATATTTT.

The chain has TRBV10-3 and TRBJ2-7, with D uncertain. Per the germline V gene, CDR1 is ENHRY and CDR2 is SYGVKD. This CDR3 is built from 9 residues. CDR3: CAIERVLPV. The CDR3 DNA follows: TGTGCCATCGAACGAGTGCTCCCTGTT.

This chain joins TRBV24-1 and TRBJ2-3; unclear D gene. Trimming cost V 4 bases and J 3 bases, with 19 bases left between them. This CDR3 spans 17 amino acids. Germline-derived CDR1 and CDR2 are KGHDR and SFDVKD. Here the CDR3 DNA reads TGTGCCACCAGTGACCCTTTCCGGGTTACGGAAACAGATACGCAGTATTTT. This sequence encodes CATSDPFRVTETDTQYF.

DNA for the CDR3: TGTGCCAGCTCACCACCGTCTATGGCCGGTGAAGCTTTCTTT. As protein: CASSPPSMAGEAFF. The chain links TRBV18 to TRBJ1-1; unclear D gene. Trimming stripped 0 bases from V and 7 bases from J, with 12 bases between. Germline V gene sequence: CDR1 KGHSH, CDR2 LQKENI. The CDR3 spans 14 residues.

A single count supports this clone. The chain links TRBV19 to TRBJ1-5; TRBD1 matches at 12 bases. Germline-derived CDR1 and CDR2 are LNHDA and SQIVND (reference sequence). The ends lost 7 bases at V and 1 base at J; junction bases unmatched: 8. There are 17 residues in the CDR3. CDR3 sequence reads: CASNQGQGAVSNQPQHF. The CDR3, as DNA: TGTGCCAGTAATCAGGGACAGGGGGCGGTAAGCAATCAGCCCCAGCATTTT.

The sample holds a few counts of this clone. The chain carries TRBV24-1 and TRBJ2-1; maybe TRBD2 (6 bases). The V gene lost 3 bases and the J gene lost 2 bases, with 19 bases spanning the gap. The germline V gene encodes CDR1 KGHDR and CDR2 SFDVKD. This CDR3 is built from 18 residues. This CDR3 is CATSDPPMGGATYNEQFF. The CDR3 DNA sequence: TGTGCCACCAGTGATCCCCCCATGGGGGGAGCGACCTACAATGAGCAGTTCTTC.

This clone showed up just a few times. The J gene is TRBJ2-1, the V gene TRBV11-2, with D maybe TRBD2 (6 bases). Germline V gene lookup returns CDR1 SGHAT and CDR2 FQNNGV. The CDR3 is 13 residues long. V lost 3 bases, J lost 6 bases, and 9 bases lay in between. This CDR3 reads CASSFGSPNEQFF. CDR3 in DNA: TGTGCCAGCAGCTTCGGGAGCCCCAATGAGCAGTTCTTC. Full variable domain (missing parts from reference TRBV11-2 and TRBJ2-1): EAGVAQSPRYKIIEKRQSVAFWCNPISGHATLYWYQQILGQGPKLLIQFQNNGVVDDSQLPKDRFSAERLKGVDSTLKIQPAKLEDSAVYLCASSFGSPNEQFFGPGTRLTVL.

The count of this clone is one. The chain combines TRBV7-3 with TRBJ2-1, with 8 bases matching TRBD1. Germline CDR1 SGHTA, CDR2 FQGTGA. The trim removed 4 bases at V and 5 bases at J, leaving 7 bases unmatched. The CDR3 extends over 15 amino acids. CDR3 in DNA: TGTGCCAGCAGCTCCGGGACAGGTGCGAACAATGAGCAGTTCTTC. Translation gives CASSSGTGANNEQFF. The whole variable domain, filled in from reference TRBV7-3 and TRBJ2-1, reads GAGVSQTPSNKVTEKGKYVELRCDPISGHTALYWYRQSLGQGPEFLIYFQGTGAADDSGLPNDRFFAVRPEGSVSTLKIQRTERGDSAVYLCASSSGTGANNEQFFGPGTRLTVL.

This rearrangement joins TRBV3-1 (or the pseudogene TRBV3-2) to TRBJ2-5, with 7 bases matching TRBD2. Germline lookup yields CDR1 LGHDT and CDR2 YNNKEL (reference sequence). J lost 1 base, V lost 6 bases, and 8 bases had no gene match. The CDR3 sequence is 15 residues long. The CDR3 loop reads CASSSRAGLQETQYF. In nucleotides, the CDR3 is TGTGCCAGCAGTTCCCGAGCGGGGCTCCAAGAGACCCAGTACTTC.

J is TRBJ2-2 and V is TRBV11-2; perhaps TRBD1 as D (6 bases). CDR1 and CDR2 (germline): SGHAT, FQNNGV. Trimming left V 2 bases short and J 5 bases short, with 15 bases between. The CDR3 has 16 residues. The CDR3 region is CASSLRAGAKTGELFF. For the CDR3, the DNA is TGTGCCAGCAGCTTAAGGGCAGGGGCCAAAACCGGGGAGCTGTTTTTT. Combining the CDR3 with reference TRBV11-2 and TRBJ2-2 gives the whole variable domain EAGVAQSPRYKIIEKRQSVAFWCNPISGHATLYWYQQILGQGPKLLIQFQNNGVVDDSQLPKDRFSAERLKGVDSTLKIQPAKLEDSAVYLCASSLRAGAKTGELFFGEGSRLTVL.

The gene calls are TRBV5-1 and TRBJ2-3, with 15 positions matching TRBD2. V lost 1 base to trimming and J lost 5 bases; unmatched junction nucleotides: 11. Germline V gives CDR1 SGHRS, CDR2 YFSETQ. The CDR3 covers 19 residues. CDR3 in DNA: TGCGCCAGCAGCTTGCGGACTAGCGGGAGGGCCGGTGGGGAAGATACGCAGTATTTT. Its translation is CASSLRTSGRAGGEDTQYF.

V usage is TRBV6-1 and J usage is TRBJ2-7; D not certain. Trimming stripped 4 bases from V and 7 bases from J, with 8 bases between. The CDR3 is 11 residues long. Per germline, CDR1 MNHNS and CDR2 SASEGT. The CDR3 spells CASSATGEQYF. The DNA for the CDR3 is TGTGCCAGCAGTGCCACCGGGGAGCAGTACTTC.

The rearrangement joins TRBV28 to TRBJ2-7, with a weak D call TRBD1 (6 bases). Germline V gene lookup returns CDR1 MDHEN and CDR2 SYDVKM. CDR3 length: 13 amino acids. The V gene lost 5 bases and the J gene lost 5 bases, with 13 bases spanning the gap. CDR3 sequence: CASSGDTINEQYF. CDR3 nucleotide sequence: TGTGCCAGCAGTGGGGACACTATTAACGAGCAGTACTTC.